This T cell receptor beta chain was captured in a study of T cells in localized non-small cell lung cancer. Whole-study findings and limits: Within adjacent lung there appeared a median around 55 of the top 100 tumor clones.

This table comes from immunoSEQ multiplex PCR, and its TCRdb copy is limited to in-frame clones, with some not included. The table records roughly 1,500 clones, about 24% of them present only once. The CDR3 covers 17 residues. V was trimmed by 4 bases and J by 0 bases, leaving 16 bases between them. CDR1 is MNHGY and CDR2 is SAAAGT in the germline V gene. This clone qualifies as medium-sized. Its antigen is as yet unknown. The rearrangement uses TRBV6-8 and TRBJ1-3; D is undetermined. The specimen was lung tumor tissue, collected before any cancer treatment. The source is an older female donor with stage II lung adenocarcinoma. The CDR3 is CASSSSEGLASGNTIYF. In DNA form, the CDR3 reads TGTGCCAGCAGTTCCTCGGAAGGGCTCGCCTCTGGAAACACCATATATTTT.